This T cell receptor (beta chain) was profiled in a study of blood T cell repertoires in COVID-19. About the study: Material from acute and convalescent COVID-19 was sourced from the United States, Italy and Spain. PBMCs, B-cell-depleted T cells, or T cells were the source of the cDNA or gDNA that made up the material.

In the source study's methods: Estimated nucleated cell counts came from reference gene primer amplification. Libraries were prepared by immunoSEQ multiplex PCR; TCRdb keeps only in-frame clonotypes and omits some of them. That table furnishes V, J and clone size, whereas the DNA furnished D and trimming. There are some 88,000 clones in the sample; approximately 86% occur only once, and about 7.2% lies in the top ten. This clone was picked up one time. This CDR3 is built from 13 residues. V shed 7 bases and J shed 7 bases, with 14 bases lying between them. Germline V gene data show CDR1 as SNHLY and CDR2 as FYNNEI.

The chain carries TRBV2 and TRBJ1-5; a weak D match, TRBD1 (5 bases). The source is a man aged 55 to 70 with acute or convalescent COVID-19. Sequencing was performed on peripheral blood. The CDR3 nucleotides are TGTGCCAGCACCGGCAGGGAGGGACAGCCCCAGCATTTT. Translated: CASTGREGQPQHF.